This TCR beta chain was sequenced for a study of shared clonotypes between healthy human individuals. HIV-negative, healthy adults without recent acute infections or vaccinations were the donors. This was a deep-level run. The method was immunoSEQ multiplex PCR; TCRdb's version includes in-frame clones alone and lacks a portion of them. The table lists some 2 million clones, 85% to 95% of them singletons. On this clone: Its antigen is still unknown.

Study-wide findings and caveats: Even with large depth, rarefaction showed that sorted-subset sequencing was incomplete.

This TCR was recovered from a man aged 18 to 30 in good health. What was sequenced was naive CD4+ T cells sorted from blood. The sample's subset: CD45RA+ positively selected.

CDR3 coding DNA: TGTGCCAGCAGCCAGGACAGAGCAGATACGCAGTATTTT. Translating it yields CASSQDRADTQYF. The V call is TRBV9, the J call TRBJ2-3; D might be TRBD1 (6 bases). Germline values: CDR1 SGDLS, CDR2 YYNGEE. V lost 4 bases to trimming and J lost 4 bases, with 10 bases between them. CDR3 size: 13 residues.